This T cell receptor (beta chain) originates from a study of identical twins. Points from the study as a whole: Partial confounding of zero-insertion analyses by invariant MAIT and iNKT cells was possible. In monozygotic twins, models underestimated the sharing of out-of-frame TCR alpha.

On this clonotype: Its antigen is unidentified.

TCRdb processed the 5' RACE reads anew with MiXCR; each CDR3 protein has one entry. The sample consists of about 330,000 distinct CDR3 sequences, roughly an eighth of them appearing once. This sample also appeared in a second study, on yellow fever vaccine responses in identical twins.

The TCR sequence derives from a woman in her late teens or twenties in good health. Sequences were obtained from CD8+ T cells sorted from blood.

CDR3 bases: TGTGCCAGCAGCGCCCGGGACACCGCCGGAGGCCTCAAAAACATTCAGTACTTC. It yields the protein CASSARDTAGGLKNIQYF. V and J are TRBV13 and TRBJ2-4; tentatively, D is TRBD1 (6 bases). V gave up 5 bases and J gave up 3 bases, with 23 bases separating them. The CDR3 length is 18 residues. Germline assignment: CDR1 PRHDT and CDR2 FYEKMQ (reference sequence).